Each of the 32 T cell receptor beta chains below was sequenced from the same sample in a study of blood T cell repertoires in COVID-19. The protocol was immunoSEQ multiplex PCR, while the TCRdb copy is restricted to in-frame clones and leaves out a portion. The sample has about 180,000 clones, 78% seen once. Sequencing used PBMCs or T cells enriched from blood (not recorded which). These receptors originate from a woman aged 45-65 years who had recovered from COVID-19.

This sequence joins TRBV28 and TRBJ2-3, with TRBD1 identical over 7 bases. Germline V lookup: CDR1 MDHEN, CDR2 SYDVKM. CDR3 length: 16 amino acids. The V segment lost 4 bases and the J segment 4 bases; nucleotides outside the gene matches: 11. The CDR3 loop reads CASSSSDRVIADTQYF. The CDR3 DNA is TGTGCCAGCAGTTCCTCTGACAGGGTAATAGCAGATACGCAGTATTTT. The full variable domain, completed using reference TRBV28 and TRBJ2-3, is DVKVTQSSRYLVKRTGEKVFLECVQDMDHENMFWYRQDPGLGLRLIYFSYDVKMKEKGDIPEGYSVSREKKERFSLILESASTNQTSMYLCASSSSDRVIADTQYFGPGTRLTVL.

The rearrangement uses TRBV29-1 and TRBJ2-2; tentatively, D is TRBD1 (5 bases). Germline CDR1 is SQVTM and CDR2 is ANQGSEA. V was clipped by 1 base and J by 5 bases, with 11 bases between them. The CDR3 runs 14 residues. In DNA form, the CDR3 reads TGCAGCGTTGAAGTGGACACCTCTACCGGGGAGCTGTTTTTT. Protein: CSVEVDTSTGELFF.

The chain is built from TRBV10-3 and TRBJ2-5, with TRBD2 identical over 8 bases. The germline CDR1 and CDR2 sequences are ENHRY and SYGVKD. There are 17 residues in the CDR3. With 2 bases clipped from V and 3 bases from J, the junction kept 11 bases outside the gene matches. This chain's CDR3 is CAISEGPSGTRKETQYF. The CDR3 DNA is TGTGCCATCAGTGAGGGACCTTCCGGGACTAGAAAAGAGACCCAGTACTTC.

This clone turned up a few times. The chain couples TRBV18 to TRBJ2-1; TRBD2 is a possible D gene (6 bases). Trimming shortened V by 3 bases and J by 7 bases, and 13 bases separated the two germline ends. The length of the CDR3 is 14 residues. Germline assignment: CDR1 KGHSH and CDR2 LQKENI. CDR3 in amino acids: CASSPGGIGNEQFF. CDR3 DNA sequence: TGTGCCAGCTCACCGGGCGGGATAGGAAATGAGCAGTTCTTC.

The chain employs TRBV7-9 and TRBJ1-2, with unresolved D. CDR1 is SEHNR and CDR2 is FQNEAQ in the germline V gene (reference sequence). The CDR3 extends over 12 amino acids. V lost 4 bases to trimming and J lost 3 bases, with 6 bases between them. As DNA, the CDR3 is TGTGCCAGCAGCTCCCTCGACTATGGCTACACCTTC. Translating it yields CASSSLDYGYTF.

The sample holds a few counts of this clone. This chain joins TRBV30 and TRBJ2-3, with 7 bases that match TRBD2. CDR1 and CDR2 from the germline V gene are GTSNPN and SVGIG (reference sequence). This CDR3 region has 15 residues. The junction had 4 bases not matched to a gene; V was cut back by 0 bases and J by 1 base. CDR3 nucleotides: TGTGCCTGGAGTGTAGGGCTAGCGGGCACAGATACGCAGTATTTT. It is translated as CAWSVGLAGTDTQYF.

This chain links TRBV5-1 with TRBJ2-3; 7 bases agree with TRBD2. CDR1 and CDR2 (germline): SGHRS, YFSETQ. This CDR3 contains 14 residues. The V gene end was trimmed by 0 bases and the J gene end by 5 bases; junction bases not matched to a gene: 3. CDR3 amino acids: CASSLAPSGDTQYF. In DNA, the CDR3 is TGCGCCAGCAGCTTGGCGCCTAGCGGAGATACGCAGTATTTT.

CDR3 coding DNA: TGTGCCAGCAGTCACATCGGGTTGCTCTCTGGAAACACCATATATTTT. Its translation is CASSHIGLLSGNTIYF. This sequence joins TRBV3-1 (or the pseudogene TRBV3-2) and TRBJ1-3; D is unclear. The V end lost 6 bases, the J end lost 0 bases, and 15 bases lay between the germline ends. Per the germline V gene, CDR1 is LGHDT and CDR2 is YNNKEL (reference sequence). CDR3 length equals 16 residues.

This chain uses TRBV7-9 with TRBJ1-2; no clear D gene. The germline gives CDR1 SEHNR, CDR2 FQNEAQ (reference sequence). This CDR3 region has 14 residues. V shed 5 bases and J shed 2 bases, with 12 bases lying between them. CDR3 nucleotides: TGTGCCAGCAGCGTGGCCGTCGGGAACTATGGCTACACCTTC. Its protein product is CASSVAVGNYGYTF.

This clone has more than one count but fewer than ten. The J gene is TRBJ2-1, the V gene TRBV5-5; 7 bases fit TRBD2. The J segment lost 0 bases and the V segment lost 6 bases, leaving 9 bases of the junction unmatched. This CDR3 contains 16 residues. Germline lookup yields CDR1 SGHKS and CDR2 YYEKEE (reference sequence). CDR3 sequence reads: CASTPTSASSYNEQFF. CDR3 sequence (DNA): TGTGCCAGCACCCCAACTAGCGCTAGCTCCTACAATGAGCAGTTCTTC.

There are a few counts of this clone. The chain has TRBV3-1 (or the pseudogene TRBV3-2) and TRBJ2-7; 12 bases fit TRBD2. V shed 1 base, J shed 3 bases, and the junction held 1 base outside the gene matches. CDR1 LGHDT and CDR2 YNNKEL come from the germline V gene (reference sequence). The CDR3 extends over 15 amino acids. This chain's CDR3 is CASSQGTSGNYEQYF. In DNA form, the CDR3 reads TGTGCCAGCAGCCAAGGGACTAGCGGGAACTACGAGCAGTACTTC.

This chain joins TRBV11-1 and TRBJ1-1; D might be TRBD1 (5 bases). The CDR3 is made up of 14 amino acids. CDR1 is SGHAT and CDR2 is FQDESV in the germline V gene (reference sequence). V was clipped by 1 base and J by 1 base, with 7 bases between them. The CDR3 protein is CASSLEGPNTEAFF. CDR3 DNA: TGTGCCAGCAGCTTAGAGGGGCCGAACACTGAAGCTTTCTTT.

The rearrangement uses TRBV7-3 and TRBJ2-1; 10 bases match TRBD2. From germline, CDR1 is SGHTA and CDR2 FQGTGA. V lost 5 bases, J lost 2 bases, and 3 bases stayed unmatched. The CDR3 is made up of 15 amino acids. The CDR3 loop is CASSPTSGAYNEQFF. The CDR3 DNA reads as TGTGCCAGCAGCCCCACTAGCGGGGCCTACAATGAGCAGTTCTTC. Supplemented by reference TRBV7-3 and TRBJ2-1, the full variable domain reads GAGVSQTPSNKVTEKGKYVELRCDPISGHTALYWYRQSLGQGPEFLIYFQGTGAADDSGLPNDRFFAVRPEGSVSTLKIQRTERGDSAVYLCASSPTSGAYNEQFFGPGTRLTVL.

The V gene is TRBV12-5, the J gene TRBJ2-4, with 8 positions matching TRBD2. This CDR3 is built from 17 residues. The V gene end was trimmed by 0 bases and the J gene end by 10 bases; junction bases not matched to a gene: 14. In germline, CDR1 is LGHNT, CDR2 FRNRAP. The CDR3 sequence is CASGLVGREGRFKIQYF. The CDR3 DNA reads as TGTGCTAGTGGTTTGGTAGGTCGGGAGGGGAGATTTAAGATTCAGTACTTC.

The J gene is TRBJ1-3, the V gene TRBV28, with D perhaps TRBD1 (5 bases). This CDR3 has 14 residues. Trimming pared 7 bases from V and 3 bases from J, leaving 13 bases between. Germline-derived CDR1 and CDR2 are MDHEN and SYDVKM. This chain's CDR3 is CASTAGGGGNTIYF. The CDR3 bases are TGTGCCAGCACTGCCGGGGGAGGTGGAAACACCATATATTTT.

CDR3 in amino acids: CASSLGSVGETQYF. CDR3 nucleotide sequence: TGTGCCAGCAGCTTAGGTAGCGTTGGCGAGACCCAGTACTTC. The chain carries TRBV11-2 and TRBJ2-5, with D perhaps matching TRBD2 (5 bases). With 1 base removed from V and 5 bases from J, the gap between germline ends came to 11 bases. CDR1 SGHAT and CDR2 FQNNGV come from the germline V gene. This CDR3 is built from 14 residues.

J is TRBJ1-2 and V is TRBV10-3; TRBD1 matches at 8 bases. The CDR3 length is 13 residues. Unmatched junction bases numbered 0, after V lost 4 bases and J lost 2 bases. Looked up from germline, CDR1 is ENHRY and CDR2 is SYGVKD. The CDR3 DNA reads as TGTGCCATCAGTGGGACAGGGAACTATGGCTACACCTTC. Amino acid sequence: CAISGTGNYGYTF.

The chain carries TRBV28 and TRBJ1-1; D is undetermined. Germline CDR1 is MDHEN and CDR2 is SYDVKM. The CDR3 sequence is 14 residues long. V lost 2 bases, J lost 0 bases, and 7 bases lay in between. The CDR3 reads CASSLEGLNTEAFF. DNA of the CDR3: TGTGCCAGCAGTTTAGAGGGATTGAACACTGAAGCTTTCTTT.

The chain links TRBV4-2 to TRBJ2-5, with TRBD2 matching 13 bases. The CDR3 totals 18 residues. The germline V gene has CDR1 LGHNA and CDR2 YNFKEQ. Unmatched junction bases numbered 7, after V lost 0 bases and J lost 3 bases. In DNA form, the CDR3 reads TGTGCCAGCAGCCAAGATGCTTACGGGACTAGCGGGAAAGAGACCCAGTACTTC. Encoded protein: CASSQDAYGTSGKETQYF.

The chain carries TRBV28 and TRBJ1-2; D may be TRBD1 (6 bases). The CDR3 sequence is 14 residues long. Germline assignment: CDR1 MDHEN and CDR2 SYDVKM. V lost 6 bases and J 10 bases, leaving 21 bases between the germline ends. The CDR3 protein is CASRNEQGVRDYTF. The CDR3 bases are TGTGCCAGCAGGAACGAACAGGGAGTGAGGGACTACACCTTC.

The chain carries TRBV27 and TRBJ2-7; D is perhaps TRBD1 (6 bases). Trimming left V 5 bases short and J 6 bases short, with 11 bases between. This CDR3 comprises 12 residues. Germline V gene lookup returns CDR1 MNHEY and CDR2 SMNVEV (reference sequence). CDR3 region: CASSPTGFEQYF. The DNA of the CDR3 is TGTGCCAGCAGTCCAACAGGGTTCGAGCAGTACTTC.

The chain joins TRBV30 to TRBJ1-5; possible D gene TRBD1, 5 bases. The CDR3 has 13 amino acids. CDR1 is GTSNPN, CDR2 SVGIG, per germline (reference sequence). Trimming left V 2 bases short and J 5 bases short, with 10 bases between. The CDR3 reads CAWSRQWDQPQHF. The CDR3 region has the DNA TGTGCCTGGAGTAGACAGTGGGATCAGCCCCAGCATTTT.

V and J are TRBV5-8 and TRBJ1-1, with TRBD1 matching 9 bases. Germline V lookup: CDR1 SGHTS, CDR2 YDEGEE. V lost 4 bases to trimming and J lost 4 bases; unmatched junction nucleotides: 17. This CDR3 spans 18 amino acids. DNA of the CDR3: TGTGCCAGCAGCCCGCGTTCGGTGAACAGGGGGCTGGGCACTGAAGCTTTCTTT. Protein: CASSPRSVNRGLGTEAFF.

This clone was seen more than once but under ten times. The rearrangement uses TRBV18 and TRBJ1-5; TRBD1 matches 7 bases. Trimming cost V 5 bases and J 4 bases; bases outside gene matches: 8. From germline, CDR1 is KGHSH and CDR2 LQKENI. The CDR3 runs to 15 residues. The CDR3 nucleotides read TGTGCCAGCTCATCCCGGGACAGAGCTAATCAGCCCCAGCATTTT. It translates to CASSSRDRANQPQHF.

The sample holds a few counts of this clone. The chain combines TRBV2 with TRBJ2-1; TRBD2 matches at 14 bases. This CDR3 is 14 amino acids long. Germline CDR1 and CDR2: SNHLY and FYNNEI. The ends lost 6 bases at V and 9 bases at J; junction bases unmatched: 4. The DNA of the CDR3 is TGTGCCAGCAGACCGGGACTAGCGGGAGCTGAGCAGTTCTTC. It is translated as CASRPGLAGAEQFF.

The genes are TRBV20-1 and TRBJ1-1; 7 bases are a match to TRBD1. CDR1 is DFQATT and CDR2 is SNEGSKA in the germline V gene (reference sequence). This CDR3 is built from 11 residues. V lost 4 bases, J lost 10 bases, and 6 bases stayed unmatched. CDR3 residues: CSANDRAGAFF. DNA for the CDR3: TGCAGTGCTAATGACAGGGCCGGAGCTTTCTTT.

In the case of this clone: Other nucleotide sequences in the sample specify the same CDR3. The chain combines TRBV18 with TRBJ2-5; D perhaps matches TRBD2 (6 bases). This CDR3 comprises 13 residues. V shed 2 bases and J shed 3 bases, with 7 bases lying between them. Germline values: CDR1 KGHSH, CDR2 LQKENI. The CDR3 loop is CASSPGGEETQYF. The CDR3 coding sequence is TGTGCCAGCTCACCAGGCGGGGAAGAGACCCAGTACTTC. The full variable domain, in which reference TRBV18 and TRBJ2-5 provide the parts outside the CDR3, is NAGVMQNPRHLVRRRGQEARLRCSPMKGHSHVYWYRQLPEEGLKFMVYLQKENIIDESGMPKERFSAEFPKEGPSILRIQQVVRGDSAAYFCASSPGGEETQYFGPGTRLLVL.

The gene calls are TRBV15 and TRBJ1-2; D is ambiguous. The CDR3 sequence is 14 residues long. Trimming took 8 bases from V and 1 from J, leaving 14 bases between them. CDR1 and CDR2 from the germline V gene are LNHNV and YYDKDF (reference sequence). CDR3 protein: CATHEGRINYGYTF. The CDR3 DNA follows: TGTGCCACCCACGAGGGAAGAATTAACTATGGCTACACCTTC.

V and J are TRBV5-1 and TRBJ2-7; 13 nucleotides match TRBD2. The CDR3 is made up of 18 amino acids. Germline CDR1 reads SGHRS; CDR2 reads YFSETQ. J gave up 5 bases and V 4 bases, and 15 bases lay outside the gene matches. CDR3 sequence: CASSRRLAGGVKVDEQYF. CDR3 bases: TGCGCCAGCAGCCGTAGACTAGCGGGAGGTGTCAAGGTAGACGAGCAGTACTTC.

J is TRBJ2-5 and V is TRBV9; D remains unclear. Germline loops: CDR1 SGDLS, CDR2 YYNGEE. Trimming stripped 3 bases from V and 1 base from J, with 4 bases between. CDR3 length: 12 residues. CDR3 region: CASSAFQETQYF. The DNA for the CDR3 is TGTGCCAGCAGCGCCTTCCAAGAGACCCAGTACTTC.

The chain is built from TRBV10-3 and TRBJ2-7; D is uncertain. Trimming took off 4 bases at V and 7 bases at J, with 11 bases between the two ends. This CDR3 is built from 12 residues. Germline lookup yields CDR1 ENHRY and CDR2 SYGVKD. In DNA, the CDR3 is TGTGCCATCAGTGTTGTTTTCGGGGAGCAGTACTTC. The encoded protein is CAISVVFGEQYF.

This chain links TRBV5-6 with TRBJ1-1; 9 bases are shared with TRBD1. Germline V gene lookup returns CDR1 SGHDT and CDR2 YYEEEE. The CDR3 is made up of 15 amino acids. J was trimmed by 5 bases and V by 3 bases; bases with no gene match: 8. CDR3 protein: CASSSLQGARTEAFF. The CDR3 DNA reads as TGTGCCAGCAGCTCCCTACAGGGGGCGAGGACTGAAGCTTTCTTT.